A selection of T cell receptor beta chains follows, all from one sample in a study of naive and memory T cell subsets. TCRdb reprocessed the UMI-ligation and nested PCR reads via MiXCR and lists one record per CDR3 protein. The repertoire consists of around 20,000 distinct CDR3 sequences, with 5.5% to 7.5% occurring once and the leading ten covering around 6.4%. Material: skin, obtained from a tuberculin skin test site. The receptor source for this set is an adult in good health. Both conserved end residues are part of each CDR3. The D gene is left open where the match is weak.

d_call	v_call	cdr3_aa
.	TRBV6-5	CASRSGLKAPNTEAFF
.	TRBV4-1	CASSRDNAGTEAFF
.	TRBV29-1	CSVDRLTLNYGYTF
TRBD2	TRBV6-5	CASGTSVGDLNF
.	TRBV4-3	CASSQVGAGGDTEAFF
TRBD2	TRBV2	CASSGLAGVSSEQFF
TRBD2	TRBV10-3	CAISGGRGTSYEQYF
TRBD2	TRBV4-3	CASSQSRTSGRSDGELFF
.	TRBV27	CANPGDSYEQYF
.	TRBV30	CAWCYRGGTEAFF
TRBD1	TRBV7-2	CASSSRDRAFYEQYF
.	TRBV2	CASRIRDLSNNEQFF
TRBD2	TRBV6-5	CASSYTLWREGRYNEQFF